This entry is about one T cell receptor beta chain. This specimen belongs to a study of blood T cell repertoires in COVID-19. For the study at large: Donors in the United States, Italy and Spain gave samples during acute or convalescent COVID-19. T cells, B-cell-depleted T cells, or PBMCs supplied cDNA or gDNA.

As processed by the authors: Reference gene primer amplification gave estimated nucleated cell counts. Clones were read by immunoSEQ multiplex PCR, and TCRdb kept only the in-frame ones, dropping some. V, J and clone size are taken as reported in that table, and D and trimming were inferred from the DNA itself. The table includes under 150,000 clones, 85% detected once. Germline loops: CDR1 MNHNY, CDR2 SVGAGI (reference sequence). This CDR3 is 12 amino acids long. Trimming shortened V by 8 bases and J by 7 bases, and 12 bases separated the two germline ends. The sample consisted of peripheral blood. V and J are TRBV6-6 and TRBJ1-3; D gene uncertain. This TCR came from a woman in her forties with active or convalescent COVID-19. For the CDR3, the DNA is TGTGCCAGCCGGCTCGGGGAGAACACCATATATTTT. Its protein product is CASRLGENTIYF.